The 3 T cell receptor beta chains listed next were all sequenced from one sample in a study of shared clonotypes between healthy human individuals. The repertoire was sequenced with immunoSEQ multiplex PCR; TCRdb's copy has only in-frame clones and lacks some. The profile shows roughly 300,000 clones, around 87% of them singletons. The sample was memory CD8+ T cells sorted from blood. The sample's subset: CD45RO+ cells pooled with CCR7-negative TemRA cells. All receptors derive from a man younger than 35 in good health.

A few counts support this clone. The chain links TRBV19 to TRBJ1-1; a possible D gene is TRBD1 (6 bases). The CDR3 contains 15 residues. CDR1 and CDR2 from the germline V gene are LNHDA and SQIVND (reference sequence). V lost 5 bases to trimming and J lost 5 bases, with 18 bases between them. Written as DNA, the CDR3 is TGTGCCAGTAGTCCCCCGGGGGGGCAACGGACTGAAGCTTTCTTT. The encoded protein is CASSPPGGQRTEAFF.

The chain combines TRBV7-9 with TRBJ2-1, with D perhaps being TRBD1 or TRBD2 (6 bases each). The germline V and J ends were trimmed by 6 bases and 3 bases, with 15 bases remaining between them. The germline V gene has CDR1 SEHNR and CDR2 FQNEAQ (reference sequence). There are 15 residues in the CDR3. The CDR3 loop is CASSPPGAGYNEQFF. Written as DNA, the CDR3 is TGTGCCAGCAGTCCCCCGGGGGCCGGCTACAATGAGCAGTTCTTC.

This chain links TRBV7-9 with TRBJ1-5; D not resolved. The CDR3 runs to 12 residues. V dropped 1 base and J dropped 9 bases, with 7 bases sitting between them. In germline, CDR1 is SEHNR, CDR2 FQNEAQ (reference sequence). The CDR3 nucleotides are TGTGCCAGCAGCTTAGGGGAAGGGCCCCAGCATTTT. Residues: CASSLGEGPQHF.